This T cell receptor (beta chain) was obtained from a study of cytomegalovirus exposure and HLA in healthy donors. In the study overall: HLA-typed donors were the source of 83 million or so unique TCRs held in an early data release.

About this clone itself: As yet, its antigen is unknown.

Study-wide results and caveats: There were 160 or so TCR beta chains listed as cytomegalovirus-associated.

A multiplex PCR was run with 60 Vbeta primers and 13 Jbeta primers. The table came from immunoSEQ multiplex PCR; TCRdb's copy has only in-frame clones and leaves some out. This table lists roughly 120,000 clones. Input material: PBMCs. This clonotype was obtained from a man aged 25-45 years in good health and CMV-seronegative.

The CDR3 nucleotides read TGCGCCAGCAGCTTGATGGGACTAGCTTACCCCACAGATACGCAGTATTTT. It codes for CASSLMGLAYPTDTQYF. The chain has TRBV5-1 and TRBJ2-3; 9 bases map to TRBD2. Germline CDR1 and CDR2: SGHRS and YFSETQ. The CDR3 runs to 17 residues. J was trimmed by 2 bases and V by 1 base; bases with no gene match: 8.